The TCR beta chain under discussion was sequenced for a study of cytomegalovirus exposure and HLA in healthy donors. Primers for the PCR totalled 60 Vbeta and 13 Jbeta. Sequenced by immunoSEQ multiplex PCR; TCRdb stores in-frame clones only, minus some. The sample holds roughly 100,000 clones; around 80% are singletons and the top ten take 6% to 8%. From germline, CDR1 is SGHTA and CDR2 FQGNSA. The trim removed 6 bases at V and 0 bases at J, leaving 8 bases unmatched. The length of the CDR3 is 17 residues. The sequence was collected from a man under 40 in good health and CMV-seropositive. The chain has TRBV7-2 and TRBJ2-2, with TRBD2 identical over 9 bases. The sample was PBMCs. The CDR3 DNA reads TGTGCCAGCAGTAAGAATAGCGGGGGAGCGAACACCGGGGAGCTGTTTTTT. Translation: CASSKNSGGANTGELFF.